This T cell receptor (beta chain) was identified during a study of regulatory T cells in long-lasting Graves disease. Regarding the study as a whole: Patients with persistent disease showed a bias toward TRBV28, TRBJ1-2 and TRBJ2-5.

The CDR3 consists of 18 residues. The germline CDR1 and CDR2 sequences are SNHLY and FYNNEI. The time point was: newly diagnosed GD, antithyroid drugs for less than 3 months. With RNA extracted from PBMCs as input, the TCR library was made. Remarks on this clonotype: Its specificity is unknown. A much larger clone lies one base from this, so it may be a read error.

Building of the TCR beta libraries involved iRepertoire HTBI primers and Arm-PCR of CDR3 regions. A single record per CDR3 protein comes from TCRdb applying MiXCR to the multiplex PCR reads. The table shows 530,000 or so distinct CDR3 sequences, with approximately 13% occurring only once. These data were likewise used in another study, on T cells in Graves' hyperthyroidism and ophthalmopathy. That paper notes: Blood samples included most of the expanded thyroid clonotypes exceeding 0.001.

The sample in question was peripheral blood mononuclear cells (PBMCs), obtained at new diagnosis, from a patient treated with antithyroid drugs. This clonotype was sampled from a man aged 25 to 40 with Graves disease. V usage is TRBV2 and J usage is TRBJ2-3; 9 bases match TRBD2. CDR3 DNA: TGTGCCAGCAGTCCTGGCGGGCTAGCGGGAACTAGCACAGATGCGCAGTATTTT. Its translation is CASSPGGLAGTSTDAQYF.